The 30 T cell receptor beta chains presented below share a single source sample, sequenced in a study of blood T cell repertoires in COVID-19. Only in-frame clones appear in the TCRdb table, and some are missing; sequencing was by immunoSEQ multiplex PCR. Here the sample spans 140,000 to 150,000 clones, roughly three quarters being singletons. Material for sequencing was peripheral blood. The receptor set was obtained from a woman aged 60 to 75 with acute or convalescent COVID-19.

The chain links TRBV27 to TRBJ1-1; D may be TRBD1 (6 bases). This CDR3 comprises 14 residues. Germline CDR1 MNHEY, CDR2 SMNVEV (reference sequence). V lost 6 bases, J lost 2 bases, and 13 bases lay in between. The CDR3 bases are TGTGCCAGCAGAACACTGGGGGCTAACACTGAAGCTTTCTTT. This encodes CASRTLGANTEAFF.

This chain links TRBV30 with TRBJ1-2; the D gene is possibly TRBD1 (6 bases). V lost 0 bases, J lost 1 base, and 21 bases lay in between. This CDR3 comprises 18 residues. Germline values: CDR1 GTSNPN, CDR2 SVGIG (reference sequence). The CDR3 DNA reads TGTGCCTGGAGTGTATTGGGATTAGACAGGTTGTATAACTATGGCTACACCTTC. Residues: CAWSVLGLDRLYNYGYTF.

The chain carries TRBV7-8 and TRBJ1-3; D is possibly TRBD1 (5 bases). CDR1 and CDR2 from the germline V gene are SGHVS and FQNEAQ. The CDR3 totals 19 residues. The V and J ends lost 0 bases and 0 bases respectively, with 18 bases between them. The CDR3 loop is CASSLAGWGTGSSGNTIYF. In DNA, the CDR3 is TGTGCCAGCAGCTTAGCGGGTTGGGGAACAGGTTCCTCTGGAAACACCATATATTTT.

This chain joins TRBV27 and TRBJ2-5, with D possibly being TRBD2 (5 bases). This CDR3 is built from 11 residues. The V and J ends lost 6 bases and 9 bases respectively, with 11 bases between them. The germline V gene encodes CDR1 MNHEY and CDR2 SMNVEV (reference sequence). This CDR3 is CASRGGRAQYF. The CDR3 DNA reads TGTGCCAGCAGAGGAGGACGGGCCCAGTACTTC.

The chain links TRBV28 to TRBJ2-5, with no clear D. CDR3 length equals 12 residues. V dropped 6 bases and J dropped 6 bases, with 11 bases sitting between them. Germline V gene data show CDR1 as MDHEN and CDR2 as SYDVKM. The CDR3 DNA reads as TGTGCCAGCAGCACTGTCCTGAAGACCCAGTACTTC. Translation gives CASSTVLKTQYF.

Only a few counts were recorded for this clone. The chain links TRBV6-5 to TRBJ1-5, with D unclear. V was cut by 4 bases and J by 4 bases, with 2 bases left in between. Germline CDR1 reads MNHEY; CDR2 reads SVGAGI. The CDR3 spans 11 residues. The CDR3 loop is CASSSNQPQHF. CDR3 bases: TGTGCCAGCAGTTCAAATCAGCCCCAGCATTTT.

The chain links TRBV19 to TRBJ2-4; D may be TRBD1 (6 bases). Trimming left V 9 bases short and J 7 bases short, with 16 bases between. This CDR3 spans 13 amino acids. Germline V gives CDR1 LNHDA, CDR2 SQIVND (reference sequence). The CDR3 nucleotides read TGTGCCAGCGGCTTACAGGGTGCGAACATTCAGTACTTC. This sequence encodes CASGLQGANIQYF. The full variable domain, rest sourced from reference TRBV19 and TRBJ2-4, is DGGITQSPKYLFRKEGQNVTLSCEQNLNHDAMYWYRQDPGQGLRLIYYSQIVNDFQKGDIAEGYSVSREKKESFPLTVTSAQKNPTAFYLCASGLQGANIQYFGAGTRLSVL.

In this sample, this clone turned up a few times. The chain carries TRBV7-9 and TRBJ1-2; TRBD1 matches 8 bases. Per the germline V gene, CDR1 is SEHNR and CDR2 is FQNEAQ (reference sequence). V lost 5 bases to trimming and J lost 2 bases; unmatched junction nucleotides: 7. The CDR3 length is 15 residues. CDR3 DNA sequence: TGTGCCAGCAGCCACACAGGGGGAGTCAACTATGGCTACACCTTC. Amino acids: CASSHTGGVNYGYTF. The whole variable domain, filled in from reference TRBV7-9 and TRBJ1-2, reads DTGVSQNPRHKITKRGQNVTFRCDPISEHNRLYWYRQTLGQGPEFLTYFQNEAQLEKSRLLSDRFSAERPKGSFSTLEIQRTEQGDSAMYLCASSHTGGVNYGYTFGSGTRLTVV.

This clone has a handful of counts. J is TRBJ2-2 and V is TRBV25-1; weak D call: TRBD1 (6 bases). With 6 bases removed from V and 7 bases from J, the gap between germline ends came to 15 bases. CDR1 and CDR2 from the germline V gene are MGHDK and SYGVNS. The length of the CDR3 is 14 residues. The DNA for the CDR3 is TGTGCCAGCAGCAACAGGGATTGGAGCGGGGAGCTGTTTTTT. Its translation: CASSNRDWSGELFF. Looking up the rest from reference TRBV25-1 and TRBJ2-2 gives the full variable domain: EADIYQTPRYLVIGTGKKITLECSQTMGHDKMYWYQQDPGMELHLIHYSYGVNSTEKGDLSSESTVSRIRTEHFPLTLESARPSHTSQYLCASSNRDWSGELFFGEGSRLTVL.

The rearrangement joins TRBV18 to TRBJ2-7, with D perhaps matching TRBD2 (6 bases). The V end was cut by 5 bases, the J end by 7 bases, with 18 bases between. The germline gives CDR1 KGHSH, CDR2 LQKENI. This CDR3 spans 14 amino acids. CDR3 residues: CASSDPGLNREQYF. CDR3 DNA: TGTGCCAGCTCAGACCCGGGACTCAATAGGGAGCAGTACTTC.

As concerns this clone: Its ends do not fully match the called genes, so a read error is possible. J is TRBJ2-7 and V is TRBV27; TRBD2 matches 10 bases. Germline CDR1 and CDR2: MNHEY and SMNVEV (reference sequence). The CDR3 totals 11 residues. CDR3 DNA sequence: TGTGCCAGCTGGGGAGGGACTAGCGTGAACTTC. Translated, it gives CASWGGTSVNF.

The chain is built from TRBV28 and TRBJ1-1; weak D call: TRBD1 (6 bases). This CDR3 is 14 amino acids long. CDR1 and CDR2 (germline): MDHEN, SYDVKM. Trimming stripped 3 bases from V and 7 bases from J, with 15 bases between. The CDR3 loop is CASSFRTEHNEAFF. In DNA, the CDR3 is TGTGCCAGCAGTTTTCGGACAGAACACAATGAAGCTTTCTTT. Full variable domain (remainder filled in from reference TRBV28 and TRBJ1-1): DVKVTQSSRYLVKRTGEKVFLECVQDMDHENMFWYRQDPGLGLRLIYFSYDVKMKEKGDIPEGYSVSREKKERFSLILESASTNQTSMYLCASSFRTEHNEAFFGQGTRLTVV.

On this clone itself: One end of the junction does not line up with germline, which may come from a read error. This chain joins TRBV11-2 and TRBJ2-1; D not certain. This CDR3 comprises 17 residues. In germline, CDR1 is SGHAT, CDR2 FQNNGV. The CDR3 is CASSSYLRPDSDNEQFF. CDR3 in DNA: TGTGCCAGCAGCTCATATCTCCGTCCCGACTCCGACAATGAGCAGTTCTTC.

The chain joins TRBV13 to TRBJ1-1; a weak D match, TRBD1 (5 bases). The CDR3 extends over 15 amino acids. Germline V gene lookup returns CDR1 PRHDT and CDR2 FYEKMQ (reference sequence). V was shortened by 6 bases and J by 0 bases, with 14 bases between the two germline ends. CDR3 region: CASRAGGDLNTEAFF. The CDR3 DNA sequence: TGTGCCAGCAGGGCCGGGGGGGACCTGAACACTGAAGCTTTCTTT.

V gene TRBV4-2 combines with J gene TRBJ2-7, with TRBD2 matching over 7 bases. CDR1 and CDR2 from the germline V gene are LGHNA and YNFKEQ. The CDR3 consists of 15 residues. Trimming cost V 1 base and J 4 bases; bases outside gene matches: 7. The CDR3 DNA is TGTGCCAGCAGCCAAGGGACCAGGACTAGATACGAGCAGTACTTC. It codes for CASSQGTRTRYEQYF.

CDR3 residues: CASSPRTTNAGGAFF. The DNA of the CDR3 is TGTGCCAGCAGCCCCCGGACAACAAACGCGGGGGGAGCTTTCTTT. This chain joins TRBV9 and TRBJ1-1; D perhaps matches TRBD1 (5 bases). The V end lost 4 bases, the J end lost 10 bases, and 23 bases lay between the germline ends. CDR3 length: 15 amino acids. Germline CDR1 reads SGDLS; CDR2 reads YYNGEE.

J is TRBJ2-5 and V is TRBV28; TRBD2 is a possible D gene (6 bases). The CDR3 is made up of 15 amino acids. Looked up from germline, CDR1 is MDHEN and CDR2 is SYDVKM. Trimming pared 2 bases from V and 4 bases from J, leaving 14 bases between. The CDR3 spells CASSLPTGALETQYF. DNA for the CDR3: TGTGCCAGCAGTTTACCAACGGGAGCCCTAGAGACCCAGTACTTC.

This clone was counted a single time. The CDR3, as DNA: TGCACCAGCAGCCAAGTTTTTTCCCGGGATCCCTACAATGAGCAGTTCTTC. Its protein product is CTSSQVFSRDPYNEQFF. The chain carries TRBV1 and TRBJ2-1; TRBD2, the table's D call, lacks a check against the DNA. TRBV1 is classified as a pseudogene. This CDR3 has 17 residues.

The CDR3 spells CASSDRDRGRYEQYF. The DNA for the CDR3 is TGTGCCAGCAGCGACCGGGACAGGGGGCGCTACGAGCAGTACTTC. The gene calls are TRBV7-9 and TRBJ2-7, with 12 bases lining up with TRBD1. The CDR3 length is 15 residues. J gave up 3 bases and V 5 bases, and 5 bases lay outside the gene matches. Germline-derived CDR1 and CDR2 are SEHNR and FQNEAQ (reference sequence).

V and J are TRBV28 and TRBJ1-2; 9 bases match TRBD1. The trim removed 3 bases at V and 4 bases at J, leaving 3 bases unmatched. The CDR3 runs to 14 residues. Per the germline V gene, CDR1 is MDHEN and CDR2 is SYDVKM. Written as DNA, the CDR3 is TGTGCCAGCAGTTTTAGGGGACAGGGCTATGGCTACACCTTC. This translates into CASSFRGQGYGYTF.

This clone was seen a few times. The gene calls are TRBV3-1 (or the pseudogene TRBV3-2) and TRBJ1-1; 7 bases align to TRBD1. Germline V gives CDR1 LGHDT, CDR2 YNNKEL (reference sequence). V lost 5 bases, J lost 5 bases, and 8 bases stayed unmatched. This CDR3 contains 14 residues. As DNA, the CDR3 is TGTGCCAGCAGCTCACAGGGGTATCGAACTGAAGCTTTCTTT. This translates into CASSSQGYRTEAFF.

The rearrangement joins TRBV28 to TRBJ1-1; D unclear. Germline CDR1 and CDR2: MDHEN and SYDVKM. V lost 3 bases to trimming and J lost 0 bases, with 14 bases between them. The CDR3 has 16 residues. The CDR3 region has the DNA TGTGCCAGCAGTTTTAGATGGCACAGACTGAACACTGAAGCTTTCTTT. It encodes CASSFRWHRLNTEAFF.

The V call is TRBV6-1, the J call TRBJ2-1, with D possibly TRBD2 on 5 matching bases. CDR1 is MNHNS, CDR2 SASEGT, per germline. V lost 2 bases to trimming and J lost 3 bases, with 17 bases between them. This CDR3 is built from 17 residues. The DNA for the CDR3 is TGTGCCAGCAGTGAATTCCAGTTCGTCGGGATCTACAATGAGCAGTTCTTC. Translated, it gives CASSEFQFVGIYNEQFF.

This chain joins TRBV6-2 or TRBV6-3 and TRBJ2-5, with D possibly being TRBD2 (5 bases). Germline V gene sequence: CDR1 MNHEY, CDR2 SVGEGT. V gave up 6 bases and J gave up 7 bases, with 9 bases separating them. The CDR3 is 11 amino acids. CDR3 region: CASSPRGTQYF. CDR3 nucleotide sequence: TGTGCCAGCAGCCCCCGGGGGACCCAGTACTTC.

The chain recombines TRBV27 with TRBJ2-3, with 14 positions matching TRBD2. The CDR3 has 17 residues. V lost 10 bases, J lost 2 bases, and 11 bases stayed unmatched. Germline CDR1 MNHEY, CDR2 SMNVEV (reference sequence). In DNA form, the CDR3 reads TGTGCCACAAAAAGGACTAGCGGGAGGACTAACACAGATACGCAGTATTTT. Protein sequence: CATKRTSGRTNTDTQYF.

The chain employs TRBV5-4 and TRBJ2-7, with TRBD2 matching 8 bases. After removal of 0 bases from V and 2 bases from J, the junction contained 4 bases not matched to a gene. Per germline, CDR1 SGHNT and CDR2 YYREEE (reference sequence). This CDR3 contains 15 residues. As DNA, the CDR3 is TGTGCCAGCAGCTTGGTAGCGGGAAGGGCCTACGAGCAGTACTTC. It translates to CASSLVAGRAYEQYF.

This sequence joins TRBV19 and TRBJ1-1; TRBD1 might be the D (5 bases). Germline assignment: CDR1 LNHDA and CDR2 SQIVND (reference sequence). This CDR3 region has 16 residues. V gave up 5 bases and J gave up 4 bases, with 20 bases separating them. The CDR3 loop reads CASSRNSGIQVTEAFF. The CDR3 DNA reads TGTGCCAGTAGTCGAAATTCAGGGATTCAAGTCACTGAAGCTTTCTTT.

The CDR3 protein is CASSALGASGNTGELFF. As DNA, the CDR3 is TGTGCCAGCTCAGCGCTGGGGGCTAGCGGGAACACCGGGGAGCTGTTTTTT. The chain couples TRBV18 to TRBJ2-2, with D possibly matching TRBD2 (7 bases). Germline loops: CDR1 KGHSH, CDR2 LQKENI. This CDR3 has 17 residues. Trimming took 5 bases from V and 1 from J, leaving 17 bases between them.

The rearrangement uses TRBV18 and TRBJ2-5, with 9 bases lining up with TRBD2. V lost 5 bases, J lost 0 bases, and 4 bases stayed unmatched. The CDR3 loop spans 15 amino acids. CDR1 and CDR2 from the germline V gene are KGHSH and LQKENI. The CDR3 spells CASSRLADYQETQYF. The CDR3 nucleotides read TGTGCCAGCTCAAGACTAGCGGACTACCAAGAGACCCAGTACTTC.

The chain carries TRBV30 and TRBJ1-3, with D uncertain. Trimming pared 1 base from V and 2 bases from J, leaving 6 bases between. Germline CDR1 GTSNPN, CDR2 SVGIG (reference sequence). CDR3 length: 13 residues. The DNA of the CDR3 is TGTGCCTGGAGTGGAGTGGCTGGAAACACCATATATTTT. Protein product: CAWSGVAGNTIYF.